This record covers a single T cell receptor beta chain. The immunoSEQ assay was v3. Sequencing depth was 1.5 million to 2 million read pairs for survey level, roughly 4.5-6 million for deep. Repertoires were generated with immunoSEQ multiplex PCR, while TCRdb's copy carries only in-frame clones and drops some. The sample yields tens of thousands of clones, 74% seen once. These data are taken from a study of TIL therapy for anti-PD-1-resistant metastatic lung cancer. Sample time point: pre-treatment sample, taken before nivolumab and TIL therapy. Germline CDR1 is LNHNV and CDR2 is YYDKDF (reference sequence). J lost 6 bases, V lost 3 bases, and 10 bases had no gene match. This CDR3 has 15 residues.

This specimen was blood, taken at baseline. The chain has TRBV15 and TRBJ1-2; 7 bases agree with TRBD1. This TCR was recovered from a woman between 25 and 85 years old with non-small cell lung cancer. CDR3 in amino acids: CATSSRGDSLNGYTF. The CDR3, as DNA: TGTGCCACCAGCAGCCGGGGGGACAGCCTAAATGGCTACACCTTC. Full variable domain (missing parts from reference TRBV15 and TRBJ1-2): DAMVIQNPRYQVTQFGKPVTLSCSQTLNHNVMYWYQQKSSQAPKLLFHYYDKDFNNEADTPDNFQSRRPNTSFCFLDIRSPGLGDTAMYLCATSSRGDSLNGYTFGSGTRLTVV.